The next 22 T cell receptor beta chains were all read from a single sample in a study of breast tumors, draining lymph nodes, adjacent tissues. TCRdb reanalysed the multiplex PCR reads using MiXCR and keeps one entry per CDR3 protein. The repertoire consists of 200,000 to 300,000 distinct CDR3 sequences, with around 30% occurring once and the leading ten covering about 1.2%. Breast cancer patients provided tissue from their axillary draining lymph nodes. Material for sequencing was axillary lymph node tissue. Receptor source: a female donor with breast cancer. Some clones in this sample may be carry-over from other donors' samples.

On this clonotype itself: Given a much more abundant clone one base away, this may be a read error. This chain uses TRBV11-1 with TRBJ2-5, with a weak D call TRBD2 (5 bases). The CDR3 is 16 amino acids. Germline-derived CDR1 and CDR2 are SGHAT and FQDESV (reference sequence). Trimming shortened V by 6 bases and J by 3 bases, and 20 bases separated the two germline ends. CDR3 nucleotide sequence: TGTGCCAGCAGGGAACGAGGGTCAGGCCGGAAAGAGACCCAGTACTTC. This encodes CASRERGSGRKETQYF.

The table lists this clonotype with many counts. One end of the junction fails to match germline, which may point to a read error. V and J are TRBV7-7 and TRBJ2-3, with a weak D call TRBD2 (6 bases). In germline, CDR1 is SSHAT, CDR2 FNYEAQ (reference sequence). CDR3 length: 13 amino acids. The CDR3 region is CASSLQAGDTQYF. The CDR3 region has the DNA TGTGCTAGCAGCTTACAGGCGGGGGATACGCAGTATTTT.

This clonotype was recorded many times. The chain recombines TRBV7-2 with TRBJ2-5, with no clear D. V lost 2 bases and J 5 bases, leaving 6 bases between the germline ends. The CDR3 is 12 residues long. The germline CDR1 and CDR2 sequences are SGHTA and FQGNSA. As DNA, the CDR3 is TGTGCCAGCAGCTTACACCGGGAGACCCAGTACTTC. Its translation is CASSLHRETQYF.

This clonotype was picked up one time. V and J are TRBV11-1 and TRBJ2-5; TRBD2 might be the D (6 bases). V was cut by 0 bases and J by 5 bases, with 13 bases left in between. The V gene's germline CDR1 is SGHAT and CDR2 FQDESV (reference sequence). The CDR3 is made up of 15 amino acids. The CDR3 here is CASSLATGLEETQYF. For the CDR3, the DNA is TGTGCCAGCAGCTTAGCGACGGGACTGGAGGAGACCCAGTACTTC.

This clonotype was counted many times. The V call is TRBV7-2, the J call TRBJ2-5; D gene ambiguous. The V gene lost 0 bases and the J gene lost 7 bases, with 6 bases spanning the gap. CDR1 and CDR2 (germline): SGHTA, FQGNSA. The CDR3 contains 12 residues. CDR3 DNA: TGTGCCAGCAGCTTAGCCCCAGGGACCCAGTACTTC. Encoded protein: CASSLAPGTQYF.

This clonotype was detected ten times or more. The CDR3 sequence is CASIKGRLNSPLHF. In nucleotides, the CDR3 is TGTGCCAGCATTAAGGGTCGCCTTAATTCACCCCTCCACTTT. The J gene is TRBJ1-6, the V gene TRBV28; D remains ambiguous. Germline CDR1 MDHEN, CDR2 SYDVKM. Trimming removed 7 bases at V and 6 bases at J, with 13 bases between. The CDR3 is made up of 14 amino acids.

As regards this clonotype: Given a much more abundant clone one base away, this may be a read error. Since no conserved phenylalanine or tryptophan closes the CDR3, a read error is the likely cause. The rearrangement uses TRBV7-9 and TRBJ2-4; tentatively, D is TRBD1 (5 bases). The CDR3 sequence is 14 residues long. Germline values: CDR1 SEHNR, CDR2 FQNEAQ (reference sequence). V shed 3 bases and J shed 9 bases, with 15 bases lying between them. The DNA of the CDR3 is TGTGCCAGCAGCTTCTCTGTTAGGGGAAGCATTCAGTACCTC. Translation: CASSFSVRGSIQYL.

This clonotype came up many times. The rearrangement uses TRBV9 and TRBJ2-2; 12 nucleotides match TRBD2. Unmatched junction bases numbered 3, after V lost 4 bases and J lost 5 bases. From germline, CDR1 is SGDLS and CDR2 YYNGEE. CDR3 size: 15 residues. The CDR3 sequence is CASSTTSGSTGELFF. The CDR3 DNA reads TGTGCCAGCAGCACGACTAGCGGGAGTACCGGGGAGCTGTTTTTT.

The CDR3 bases are TGTGCCTGGGCCGCTCCTAGCGGAGGGAACACCGGGGAGCTGTTTTTT. Translating it yields CAWAAPSGGNTGELFF. V and J are TRBV30 and TRBJ2-2; 7 bases are shared with TRBD2. V dropped 5 bases and J dropped 1; count of bases not matched to a gene: 10. CDR1 GTSNPN and CDR2 SVGIG come from the germline V gene (reference sequence). The CDR3 contains 16 residues.

About this clonotype itself: This clone may be a read error of a much larger clone one base away. This chain connects TRBV9 to TRBJ2-1; D is undetermined. The CDR3 has 12 amino acids. V lost 0 bases to trimming and J lost 13 bases, with 11 bases between them. The germline CDR1 and CDR2 sequences are SGDLS and YYNGEE. CDR3 loop: CASSVDDRNQFF. The CDR3 bases are TGTGCCAGCAGCGTAGATGATAGAAATCAGTTCTTC. The complete variable domain, with remaining parts taken from reference TRBV9 and TRBJ2-1, reads DSGVTQTPKHLITATGQRVTLRCSPRSGDLSVYWYQQSLDQGLQFLIQYYNGEERAKGNILERFSAQQFPDLHSELNLSSLELGDSALYFCASSVDDRNQFFGPGTRLTVL.

Notes on this clonotype: This may be a read error: a much more frequent sequence differs by one nucleotide. The chain is built from TRBV6-6 and TRBJ2-7; 11 bases map to TRBD1. Germline loops: CDR1 MNHNY, CDR2 SVGAGI (reference sequence). CDR3 length equals 15 residues. The CDR3 DNA reads TGTGCCTGCAGTCGTCCCGGGACAGGGGGCTACGAGCAGTACTTC. Protein product: CACSRPGTGGYEQYF.

This clonotype was seen more than once but under ten times. Just one base apart from a much larger clone, this may be a read error. The chain joins TRBV20-1 to TRBJ2-7, with 10 positions matching TRBD2. CDR3 size: 15 residues. CDR1 is DFQATT and CDR2 is SNEGSKA in the germline V gene (reference sequence). CDR3 DNA sequence: TGCGGTGCTATCAGACCAGCGGGAGGGTCTGGCGAGCAGTACTTC. Translation: CGAIRPAGGSGEQYF.

V and J are TRBV24-1 and TRBJ1-2; 8 bases fit TRBD1. The CDR3 has 14 amino acids. Germline V gene lookup returns CDR1 KGHDR and CDR2 SFDVKD. The V segment lost 8 bases and the J segment 5 bases; nucleotides outside the gene matches: 9. The CDR3 spells CATKGTGGKYGYTF. CDR3 DNA: TGTGCCACCAAGGGAACAGGGGGGAAGTATGGCTACACCTTC.

As concerns this clonotype: It may be a read error: a sequence one base away is much more abundant. The rearrangement links TRBV6-5 to TRBJ2-2, with D tentatively TRBD2 (6 bases). Germline assignment: CDR1 MNHEY and CDR2 SVGAGI. The CDR3 has 12 amino acids. The CDR3 coding sequence is TGTGCCAGCAGTCAGACTAACCGGGAGCTGGTTTTT. It encodes CASSQTNRELVF.

There are many counts of this clonotype. This chain connects TRBV5-1 to TRBJ2-3; tentatively, D is TRBD1 or TRBD2 (5 bases each). There are 13 residues in the CDR3. Trimming removed 2 bases from V and 5 bases from J, with 9 bases in between. Germline-derived CDR1 and CDR2 are SGHRS and YFSETQ. The CDR3 loop reads CASSLFGGDTQYF. CDR3 sequence (DNA): TGCGCCAGCAGCTTATTTGGGGGAGATACGCAGTATTTT.

A word on this clonotype: A much more abundant neighbour one base away suggests this may be a read error. The chain carries TRBV6-5 and TRBJ2-5; D gene uncertain. Deletions cut 5 bases from V and 0 bases from J, with 10 bases between. Germline V gene lookup returns CDR1 MNHEY and CDR2 SVGAGI. The CDR3 runs to 14 residues. The CDR3 nucleotides read TGTGCCAGCAGTCACGGATTACACCAAGAGACCCAGTACTTC. This codes for CASSHGLHQETQYF.

This clonotype has ten or more counts. The J gene is TRBJ2-2, the V gene TRBV5-8, with D perhaps TRBD1 (6 bases). The germline gives CDR1 SGHTS, CDR2 YDEGEE. The V end lost 0 bases, the J end lost 7 bases, and 19 bases lay between the germline ends. The CDR3 spans 17 residues. CDR3 sequence: CASSLDYRTALGGELFF. As DNA, the CDR3 is TGTGCCAGCAGCTTGGATTATAGGACAGCCCTTGGCGGGGAGCTGTTTTTT.

This clonotype was recorded at least ten times. The chain has TRBV4-1 and TRBJ2-7, with 9 bases lining up with TRBD2. The germline gives CDR1 MGHRA, CDR2 YSYEKL. The V segment lost 0 bases and the J segment 9 bases; nucleotides outside the gene matches: 18. The CDR3 totals 18 residues. For the CDR3, the DNA is TGCGCCAGCAGCCAAGATATAGGGCGACTAGCGGTTGAAGATCGGCAGTACTTC. Protein sequence: CASSQDIGRLAVEDRQYF.

This clonotype occurred many times. The V and J genes are TRBV7-8 and TRBJ2-7, with a possible D match to TRBD2 (5 bases). This CDR3 has 11 residues. The germline CDR1 and CDR2 sequences are SGHVS and FQNEAQ. Trimming pared 5 bases from V and 5 bases from J, leaving 7 bases between. CDR3 nucleotide sequence: TGTGCCAGCAGCGCCGGGAACGAGCAGTACTTC. It encodes CASSAGNEQYF.

With regard to this clonotype: The junction departs from germline at one end; a sequencing error may be responsible. The genes are TRBV27 and TRBJ2-2; 7 positions agree with TRBD2. Germline-derived CDR1 and CDR2 are MNHEY and SMNVEV (reference sequence). The CDR3 is made up of 15 amino acids. Here the CDR3 DNA reads TGTGCCCGCAGTGATCGAACAGCGGGGACCGGGGAGCTGTTTTTT. It yields the protein CARSDRTAGTGELFF.

Many counts were recorded for this clonotype. The CDR3 DNA follows: TGTGCCAGCAGTGACTCACCACTAGCGGTAAGCTCCTACAATGAGCAGTTCTTC. It is translated as CASSDSPLAVSSYNEQFF. The chain links TRBV6-4 to TRBJ2-1; TRBD2 agrees at 8 bases. The CDR3 contains 18 residues. Trimming cost V 0 bases and J 0 bases; bases outside gene matches: 7. Germline CDR1 reads MRHNA; CDR2 reads SNTAGT.

Details on this clonotype: Possible read error: a much larger clone is one base away. The V and J genes are TRBV6-6 and TRBJ2-1; D may match TRBD1 or TRBD2 (5 bases each). The germline V and J ends were trimmed by 5 bases and 14 bases, with 19 bases remaining between them. The CDR3 spans 13 residues. CDR1 and CDR2 from the germline V gene are MNHNY and SVGAGI (reference sequence). The CDR3 nucleotides are TGTGCCAGCAGTCCTATTGACGGGGCTAGAGAGTTCTTC. Translation: CASSPIDGAREFF.